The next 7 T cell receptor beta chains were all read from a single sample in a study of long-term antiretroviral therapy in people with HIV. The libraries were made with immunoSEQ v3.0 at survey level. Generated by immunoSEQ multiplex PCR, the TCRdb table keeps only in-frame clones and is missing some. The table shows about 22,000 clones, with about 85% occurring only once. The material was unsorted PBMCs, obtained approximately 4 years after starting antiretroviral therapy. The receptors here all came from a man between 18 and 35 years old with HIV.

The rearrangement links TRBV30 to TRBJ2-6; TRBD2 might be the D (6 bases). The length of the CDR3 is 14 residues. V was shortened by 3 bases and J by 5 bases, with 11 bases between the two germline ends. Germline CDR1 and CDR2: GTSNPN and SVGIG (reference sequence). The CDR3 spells CAWRQGDWANVLTF. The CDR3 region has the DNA TGTGCCTGGAGGCAAGGGGACTGGGCCAACGTCCTGACTTTC.

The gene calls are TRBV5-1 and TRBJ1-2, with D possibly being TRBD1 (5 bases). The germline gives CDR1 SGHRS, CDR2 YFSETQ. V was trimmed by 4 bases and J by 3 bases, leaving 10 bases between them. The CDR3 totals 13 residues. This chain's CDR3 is CASSRGRDYGYTF. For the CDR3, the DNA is TGCGCCAGCAGCCGGGGACGGGACTATGGCTACACCTTC.

CDR3 DNA: TGCGCCAGCAAACTAACTCTAGCGGACCTGGGCACAGATACGCAGTATTTT. Residues: CASKLTLADLGTDTQYF. V and J are TRBV5-1 and TRBJ2-3, with 7 bases matching TRBD2. This CDR3 comprises 17 residues. Germline trimming cut 6 bases from V and 1 base from J; bases unmatched to any gene: 14. Germline lookup yields CDR1 SGHRS and CDR2 YFSETQ.

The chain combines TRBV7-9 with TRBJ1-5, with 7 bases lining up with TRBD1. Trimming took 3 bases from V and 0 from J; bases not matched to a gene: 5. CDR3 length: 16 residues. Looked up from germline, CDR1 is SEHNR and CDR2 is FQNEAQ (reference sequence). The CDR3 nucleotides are TGTGCCAGCAGCTTGGGACAGCAGTATAGCAATCAGCCCCAGCATTTT. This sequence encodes CASSLGQQYSNQPQHF.

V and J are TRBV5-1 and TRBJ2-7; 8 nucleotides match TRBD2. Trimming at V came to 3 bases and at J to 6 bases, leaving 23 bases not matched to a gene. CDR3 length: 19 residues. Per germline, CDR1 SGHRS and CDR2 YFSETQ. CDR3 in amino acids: CASSYRDGREAGPFSEQYF. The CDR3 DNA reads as TGCGCCAGCAGCTATAGGGACGGGCGGGAGGCGGGTCCCTTCAGCGAGCAGTACTTC. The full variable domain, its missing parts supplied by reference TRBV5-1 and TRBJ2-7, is KAGVTQTPRYLIKTRGQQVTLSCSPISGHRSVSWYQQTPGQGLQFLFEYFSETQRNKGNFPGRFSGRQFSNSRSEMNVSTLELGDSALYLCASSYRDGREAGPFSEQYFGPGTRLTVT.

In nucleotides, the CDR3 is TGTGCCAGCACCTTCGCAGGGGGATACAATGAGCAGTTCTTC. Its translation: CASTFAGGYNEQFF. This sequence joins TRBV27 and TRBJ2-1; 7 bases are a match to TRBD1. This CDR3 is built from 14 residues. Germline loops: CDR1 MNHEY, CDR2 SMNVEV (reference sequence). Trimming took 7 bases from V and 4 from J; bases not matched to a gene: 7.

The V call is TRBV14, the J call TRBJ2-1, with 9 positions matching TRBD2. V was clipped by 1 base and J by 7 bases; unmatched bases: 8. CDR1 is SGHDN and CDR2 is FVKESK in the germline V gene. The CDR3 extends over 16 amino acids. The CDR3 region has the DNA TGTGCCAGCAGCCAAGGGACTAGCGTGGCTTGGAATGAGCAGTTCTTC. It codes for CASSQGTSVAWNEQFF.